Listed below are T cell receptor beta chains from one sample, sequenced in a study of identifying expanded T cells in peripheral blood. Generated by immunoSEQ multiplex PCR, the TCRdb table keeps only in-frame clones and is missing some. The sample records fewer than 130,000 clones, around 89% being singletons. Input material: blood. The source is a person aged 18 to 70 in good health. CDR3s include the opening cysteine and the closing phenylalanine or tryptophan. A D gene is named only where the DNA matches it firmly. Clone sizes are given selectively: once, few, many, or a class where the clone is expanded.

V	D	J	size	CDR3	DNA
TRBV6-6	.	TRBJ2-1	.	CASSPSGQEQFF	TGTGCCAGCAGCCCTAGCGGACAGGAGCAGTTCTTC
TRBV13	.	TRBJ2-7	.	CASSFLQGPYEQYF	TGTGCCAGCAGCTTCCTCCAGGGACCATACGAGCAGTACTTC
TRBV5-4	.	TRBJ1-2	once	CASSLAGTIAF	TGTGCCAGCAGCTTGGCCGGGACAATTGCCTTC
TRBV5-1	.	TRBJ2-7	once	CASQELGSYEQYF	TGCGCCAGCCAGGAGTTGGGGTCCTACGAGCAGTACTTC
TRBV11-3	.	TRBJ2-1	.	CASSLDLAAEQFF	TGTGCCAGCAGCTTAGATCTGGCCGCTGAGCAGTTCTTC
TRBV18	.	TRBJ1-5	.	CASSPKGDQPQHF	TGTGCCAGCTCACCGAAGGGCGATCAGCCCCAGCATTTT
TRBV28	.	TRBJ2-1	.	CASSTGILSEQFF	TGTGCCAGCAGCACAGGGATTTTAAGTGAGCAGTTCTTC
TRBV5-6	.	TRBJ1-5	.	CASSSGSGQPQHF	TGTGCCAGCAGCTCCGGTAGTGGGCAGCCCCAGCATTTT
TRBV11-2	.	TRBJ1-1	.	CASSLVARGRAFF	TGTGCCAGCAGCTTAGTTGCCCGGGGGCGGGCTTTCTTT
TRBV7-2	.	TRBJ1-2	once	CASSQESTGGRYTF	TGCGCCAGCAGCCAAGAGTCGACGGGTGGGCGCTACACCTTC
TRBV10-1	.	TRBJ2-3	few	CASSEDSTDTQYF	TGCGCCAGCAGTGAGGACAGCACAGATACGCAGTATTTT
TRBV19	TRBD2	TRBJ2-1	once	CASRTSGGTREQFF	TGTGCCAGTAGGACTAGCGGGGGGACCCGAGAGCAGTTCTTC
TRBV11-1	.	TRBJ2-1	.	CASSSDRISYNEQFF	TGTGCCAGCAGCTCCGATCGGATCTCCTACAATGAGCAGTTCTTC
TRBV2	TRBD2	TRBJ2-7	.	CASSVYRIAGEEQYF	TGTGCCAGCAGCGTTTACCGGATAGCGGGGGAAGAGCAGTACTTC
TRBV4-2	TRBD2	TRBJ2-3	.	CASSQGGTSTADTQYF	TGTGCCAGCAGCCAGGGGGGGACTAGCACCGCGGATACGCAGTATTTT
TRBV6-5	.	TRBJ2-3	once	CASSYGGPGAQYF	TGTGCCAGCAGTTACGGCGGGCCGGGGGCGCAGTATTTT
TRBV28	.	TRBJ1-2	medium-sized	CASSFQSINYGYTF	TGTGCCAGCAGTTTCCAGTCCATTAACTATGGCTACACCTTC
TRBV7-2	.	TRBJ1-6	.	CASSVFRGDSPLHF	TGTGCCAGCAGCGTCTTCCGAGGTGATTCACCCCTCCACTTT
TRBV7-9	TRBD1	TRBJ2-1	.	CASRLSDRGSSYNEQFF	TGTGCCAGCAGGCTATCTGACAGGGGGAGTTCCTACAATGAGCAGTTCTTC
TRBV19	TRBD2	TRBJ2-1	once	CASSITEAGGLWQFF	TGTGCCAGTAGTATCACGGAGGCGGGGGGGCTATGGCAGTTCTTC
TRBV7-2	.	TRBJ2-5	.	CASSSEGGQTQYF	TGTGCCAGCAGCTCAGAAGGCGGTCAGACCCAGTACTTC
TRBV29-1	TRBD1	TRBJ2-2	.	CSVSIGQDNTGELFF	TGCAGCGTTTCAATCGGACAGGATAACACCGGGGAGCTGTTTTTT
TRBV18	TRBD1	TRBJ1-6	.	CASSRDRGSNSPLHF	TGTGCCAGCTCGCGGGACAGGGGATCGAATTCACCCCTCCACTTT
TRBV2	.	TRBJ1-6	.	CASSAAAGNSPLHF	TGTGCCAGCAGCGCGGCGGCGGGGAATTCACCCCTCCACTTT
TRBV27	.	TRBJ1-1	.	CASSFSTVWGTEAFF	TGTGCCAGCAGTTTTAGTACTGTCTGGGGCACTGAAGCTTTCTTT
TRBV7-6	.	TRBJ2-2	.	CASSLAWDSSSATGELFF	TGTGCCAGCAGCTTAGCCTGGGACTCCTCATCCGCCACCGGGGAGCTGTTTTTT
TRBV7-9	TRBD1	TRBJ2-1	.	CASSLISTGGRNEQFF	TGTGCCAGCAGCTTAATCAGCACAGGGGGCAGGAATGAGCAGTTCTTC
TRBV6-5	.	TRBJ2-7	.	CASSNAYEQYF	TGTGCCAGCAGTAACGCCTACGAGCAGTACTTC
TRBV7-8	TRBD1	TRBJ2-5	.	CASSINPRTGGETQYF	TGTGCCAGCAGCATAAACCCCAGGACAGGGGGAGAGACCCAGTACTTC
TRBV15	TRBD1	TRBJ1-4	.	CATSSPKGAREKLFF	TGTGCCACCAGCAGCCCGAAGGGGGCGCGAGAAAAACTGTTTTTT
TRBV2	.	TRBJ1-1	few	CASNPKGVGTEAFF	TGTGCCAGCAATCCGAAGGGGGTTGGAACTGAAGCTTTCTTT
TRBV5-1	.	TRBJ1-1	.	CASSLVRGGTGVMNTEAFF	TGCGCCAGCAGCTTAGTACGTGGGGGCACGGGGGTGATGAACACTGAAGCTTTCTTT
TRBV5-8	TRBD1	TRBJ1-5	.	CASSPGQGSNQPQHF	TGTGCCAGCAGCCCGGGACAGGGGAGCAATCAGCCCCAGCATTTT
TRBV28	.	TRBJ2-7	.	CASNLSGAGNYEQYF	TGTGCCAGCAACCTTTCGGGAGCAGGGAACTACGAGCAGTACTTC
TRBV18	TRBD1	TRBJ2-7	.	CASSPPGTGQFYEQYF	TGTGCCAGCTCACCACCCGGGACAGGCCAATTCTACGAGCAGTACTTC
TRBV6-5	.	TRBJ1-4	.	CASSYFPTHTNEKLFF	TGTGCCAGCAGTTACTTCCCAACGCATACTAATGAAAAACTGTTTTTT
TRBV7-9	.	TRBJ2-5	.	CASSPDGGQETQYF	TGTGCCAGCAGCCCCGACGGGGGACAAGAGACCCAGTACTTC
TRBV19	TRBD1	TRBJ1-5	.	CASSIDQGGPHSNQPQHF	TGTGCCAGTAGTATAGATCAGGGGGGGCCCCACAGCAATCAGCCCCAGCATTTT
TRBV14	.	TRBJ2-6	.	CASSRVGGANVLTF	TGTGCCAGCAGCCGGGTAGGTGGGGCCAACGTCCTGACTTTC
TRBV6-5	.	TRBJ1-6	once	CASSSPIENNSPLHF	TGTGCCAGCAGTTCCCCCATCGAGAATAATTCACCCCTCCACTTT
TRBV7-8	TRBD2	TRBJ2-1	.	CASSRTSGEQFF	TGTGCCAGCAGCCGGACTAGTGGTGAGCAGTTCTTC
TRBV5-6	.	TRBJ1-3	.	CASTQGSRNTIYF	TGTGCCAGCACCCAGGGGAGCCGAAACACCATATATTTT
TRBV27	TRBD2	TRBJ2-6	.	CASSLSGTSGARGFSGANVLTF	TGTGCCAGCAGTTTATCAGGGACTAGCGGGGCAAGAGGGTTCTCTGGGGCCAACGTCCTGACTTTC
TRBV29-1	.	TRBJ2-7	.	CSVRTVSEQYF	TGCAGCGTGAGGACAGTAAGCGAGCAGTACTTC